What follows are 8 T cell receptor beta chains derived from one specimen sequenced in a study of blood T cell repertoires in COVID-19. The method was immunoSEQ multiplex PCR; TCRdb's version includes in-frame clones alone and lacks a portion of them. The sample yields more than 150,000 clones, about 77% seen once. Sequencing input: peripheral blood. The receptors shown here come from a woman older than 75 with active or convalescent COVID-19.

The rearrangement uses TRBV6-6 and TRBJ1-1, with D perhaps matching TRBD1 (6 bases). Deletions cut 5 bases from V and 4 bases from J, with 14 bases between. The CDR3 covers 14 residues. Per germline, CDR1 MNHNY and CDR2 SVGAGI (reference sequence). The CDR3 loop reads CASSPLTGFTEAFF. CDR3 nucleotide sequence: TGTGCCAGCAGTCCTCTGACAGGCTTCACTGAAGCTTTCTTT.

The chain combines TRBV18 with TRBJ2-4, with D hard to call. V shed 0 bases and J shed 0 bases, with 12 bases lying between them. Germline CDR1 is KGHSH and CDR2 is LQKENI. The CDR3 contains 17 residues. The CDR3 nucleotides are TGTGCCAGCTCACCACCGAGCGTAACACTAGCCAAAAACATTCAGTACTTC. Residues: CASSPPSVTLAKNIQYF.

The rearrangement uses TRBV20-1 and TRBJ2-7; D is undetermined. Germline lookup yields CDR1 DFQATT and CDR2 SNEGSKA (reference sequence). V was cut by 2 bases and J by 8 bases, with 7 bases left in between. The CDR3 contains 10 residues. The CDR3 region is CSARSEQQYF. As DNA, the CDR3 is TGCAGTGCTAGAAGCGAGCAGCAGTACTTC.

CDR3 sequence: CASSVKQDSGYGYTF. In DNA form, the CDR3 reads TGTGCCAGCAGCGTAAAACAGGACAGCGGCTATGGCTACACCTTC. The chain has TRBV9 and TRBJ1-2; D is possibly TRBD1 (6 bases). Germline CDR1 SGDLS, CDR2 YYNGEE. There are 15 residues in the CDR3. The V and J ends lost 1 base and 4 bases respectively, with 14 bases between them. Based on the CDR3 plus reference TRBV9 and TRBJ1-2, the full variable domain is DSGVTQTPKHLITATGQRVTLRCSPRSGDLSVYWYQQSLDQGLQFLIQYYNGEERAKGNILERFSAQQFPDLHSELNLSSLELGDSALYFCASSVKQDSGYGYTFGSGTRLTVV.

The table lists this clone with a few counts. This chain connects TRBV2 to TRBJ1-6; 8 bases map to TRBD1. The CDR3 is made up of 16 amino acids. Germline loops: CDR1 SNHLY, CDR2 FYNNEI. V trimming: 3 bases; J trimming: 5 bases; junction bases outside the gene matches: 6. DNA for the CDR3: TGTGCCAGCAGTGACCGGCAGGGGGCCAATAATTCACCCCTCCACTTT. Its protein product is CASSDRQGANNSPLHF.

In DNA, the CDR3 is TGTGCCAGCTCTCAGGGACTAGTCAATGAGCAGTTCTTC. Encoded protein: CASSQGLVNEQFF. V usage is TRBV7-8 and J usage is TRBJ2-1; 8 nucleotides agree with TRBD2. V shed 8 bases, J shed 6 bases, and the junction held 6 bases outside the gene matches. Germline V gene data show CDR1 as SGHVS and CDR2 as FQNEAQ. This CDR3 comprises 13 residues.

The chain combines TRBV7-2 with TRBJ2-2, with 11 positions matching TRBD2. This CDR3 spans 15 amino acids. Germline CDR1 SGHTA, CDR2 FQGNSA. The ends lost 5 bases at V and 7 bases at J; junction bases unmatched: 6. This CDR3 reads CASSLTSGVVGELFF. The CDR3 bases are TGTGCCAGCAGCCTGACTAGCGGGGTTGTCGGGGAGCTGTTTTTT.

The table lists this clone with a few counts. This sequence joins TRBV27 and TRBJ1-2; a weak D match, TRBD1 (6 bases). CDR1 and CDR2 (germline): MNHEY, SMNVEV (reference sequence). Between the trimmed V and J ends, which lost 3 bases and 4 bases, there was a span of 9 bases. CDR3 length equals 13 residues. The CDR3 is CASSFGTPYGYTF. The CDR3 DNA is TGTGCCAGCAGTTTCGGGACACCCTATGGCTACACCTTC.